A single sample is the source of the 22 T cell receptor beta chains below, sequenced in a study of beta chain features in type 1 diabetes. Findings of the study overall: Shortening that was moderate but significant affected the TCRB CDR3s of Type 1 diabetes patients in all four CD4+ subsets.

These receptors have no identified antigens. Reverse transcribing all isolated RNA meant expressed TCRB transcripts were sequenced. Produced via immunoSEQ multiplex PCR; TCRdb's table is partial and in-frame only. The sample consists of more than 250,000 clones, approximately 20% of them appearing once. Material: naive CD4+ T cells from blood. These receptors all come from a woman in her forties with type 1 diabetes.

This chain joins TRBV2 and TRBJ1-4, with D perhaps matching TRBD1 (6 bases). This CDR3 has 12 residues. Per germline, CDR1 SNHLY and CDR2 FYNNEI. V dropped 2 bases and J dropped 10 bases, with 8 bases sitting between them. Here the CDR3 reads CASSERGGKLFF. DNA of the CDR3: TGTGCCAGCAGTGAAAGGGGGGGAAAACTGTTTTTT.

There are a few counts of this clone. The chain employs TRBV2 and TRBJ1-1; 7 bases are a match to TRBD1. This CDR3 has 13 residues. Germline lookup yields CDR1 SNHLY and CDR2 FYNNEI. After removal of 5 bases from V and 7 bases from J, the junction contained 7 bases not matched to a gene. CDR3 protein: CASSTRQGGEAFF. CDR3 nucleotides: TGTGCCAGCAGTACGAGACAGGGTGGTGAAGCTTTCTTT.

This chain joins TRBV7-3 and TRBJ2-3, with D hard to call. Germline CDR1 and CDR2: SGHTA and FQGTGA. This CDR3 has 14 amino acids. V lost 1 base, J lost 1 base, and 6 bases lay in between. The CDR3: CASSLRPGTDTQYF. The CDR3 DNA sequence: TGTGCCAGCAGCTTAAGGCCCGGCACAGATACGCAGTATTTT.

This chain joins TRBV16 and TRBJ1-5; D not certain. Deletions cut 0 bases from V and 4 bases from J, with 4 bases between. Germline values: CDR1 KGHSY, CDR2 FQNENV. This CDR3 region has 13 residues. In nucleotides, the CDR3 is TGTGCCAGCAGCCAATCCCGGAATCAGCCCCAGCATTTT. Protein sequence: CASSQSRNQPQHF.

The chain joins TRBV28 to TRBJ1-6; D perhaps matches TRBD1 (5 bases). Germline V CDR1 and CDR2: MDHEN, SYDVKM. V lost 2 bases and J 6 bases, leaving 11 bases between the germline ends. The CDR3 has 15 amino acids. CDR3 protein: CASSLGAGSNSPLHF. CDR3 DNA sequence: TGTGCCAGCAGTTTAGGGGCAGGGTCTAATTCACCCCTCCACTTT.

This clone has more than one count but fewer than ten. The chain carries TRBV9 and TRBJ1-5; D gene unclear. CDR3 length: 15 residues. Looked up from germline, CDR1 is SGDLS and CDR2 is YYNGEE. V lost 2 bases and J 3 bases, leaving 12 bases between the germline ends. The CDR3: CASSVGKTHNQPQHF. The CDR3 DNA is TGTGCCAGCAGCGTCGGGAAGACCCACAATCAGCCCCAGCATTTT.

CDR3 bases: TGTGCCAGCAGCGTAGCTGATCGGACAGCCGGCTTCGAAGCTTTCTTT. It encodes CASSVADRTAGFEAFF. The chain recombines TRBV9 with TRBJ1-1, with D maybe TRBD1 (6 bases). This CDR3 region has 16 residues. The germline CDR1 and CDR2 sequences are SGDLS and YYNGEE. With 0 bases removed from V and 8 bases from J, the gap between germline ends came to 20 bases.

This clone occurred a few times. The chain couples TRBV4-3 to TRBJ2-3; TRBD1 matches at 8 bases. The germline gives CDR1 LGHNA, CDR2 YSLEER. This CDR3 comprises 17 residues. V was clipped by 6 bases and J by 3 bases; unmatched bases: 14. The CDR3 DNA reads TGCGCCAGCAGACACACCGGGACAGGACTTCGAACAGATACGCAGTATTTT. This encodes CASRHTGTGLRTDTQYF.

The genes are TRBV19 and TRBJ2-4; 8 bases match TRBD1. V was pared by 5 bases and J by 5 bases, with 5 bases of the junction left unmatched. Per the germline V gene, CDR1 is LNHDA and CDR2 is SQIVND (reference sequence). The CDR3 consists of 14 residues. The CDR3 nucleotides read TGTGCCAGTAGTCCAGGACAGGGCGAAAACATTCAGTACTTC. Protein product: CASSPGQGENIQYF.

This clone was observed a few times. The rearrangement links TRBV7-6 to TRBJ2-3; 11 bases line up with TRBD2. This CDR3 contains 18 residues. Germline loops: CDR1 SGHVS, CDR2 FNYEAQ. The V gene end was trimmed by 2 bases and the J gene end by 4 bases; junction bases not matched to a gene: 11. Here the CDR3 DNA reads TGTGCCAGCAGCTTACAGGCCCTAGCGGGAGGAGGAGCAGATACGCAGTATTTT. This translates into CASSLQALAGGGADTQYF.

The CDR3 sequence: CASSLEQNEQFF. The CDR3, as DNA: TGTGCCAGCAGCTTAGAACAGAATGAGCAGTTCTTC. V is TRBV7-9 and J is TRBJ2-1; D call uncertain. CDR1 and CDR2 (germline): SEHNR, FQNEAQ (reference sequence). This CDR3 has 12 residues. Trimming removed 1 base at V and 7 bases at J, with 5 bases between.

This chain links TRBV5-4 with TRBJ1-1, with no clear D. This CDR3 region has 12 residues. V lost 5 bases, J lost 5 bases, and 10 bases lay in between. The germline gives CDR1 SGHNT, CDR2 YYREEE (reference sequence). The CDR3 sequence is CASRGDGTEAFF. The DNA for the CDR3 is TGTGCCAGCAGAGGAGACGGGACTGAAGCTTTCTTT.

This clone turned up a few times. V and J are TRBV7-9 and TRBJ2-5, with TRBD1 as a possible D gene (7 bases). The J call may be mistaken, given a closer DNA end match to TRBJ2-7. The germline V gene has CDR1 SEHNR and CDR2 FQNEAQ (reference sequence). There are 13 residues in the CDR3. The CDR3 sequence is CAGTGGQTYEQYF. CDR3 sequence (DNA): TGTGCCGGGACCGGGGGACAGACCTACGAGCAGTACTTC.

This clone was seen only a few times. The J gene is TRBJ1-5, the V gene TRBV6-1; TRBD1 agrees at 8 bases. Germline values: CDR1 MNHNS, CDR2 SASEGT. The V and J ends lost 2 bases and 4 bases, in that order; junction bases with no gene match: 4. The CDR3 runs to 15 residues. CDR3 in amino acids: CASSEPGGGNQPQHF. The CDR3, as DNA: TGTGCCAGCAGTGAACCAGGGGGCGGAAATCAGCCCCAGCATTTT.

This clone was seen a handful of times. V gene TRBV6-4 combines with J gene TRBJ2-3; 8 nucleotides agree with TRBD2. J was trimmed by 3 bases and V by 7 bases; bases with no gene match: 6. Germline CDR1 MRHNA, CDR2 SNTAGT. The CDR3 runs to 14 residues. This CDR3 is CASKEGLATDTQYF. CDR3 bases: TGTGCCAGCAAAGAAGGACTAGCAACAGATACGCAGTATTTT.

CDR3 loop: CASTQRGWAEAFF. As DNA, the CDR3 is TGTGCCAGCACCCAAAGGGGGTGGGCTGAAGCTTTCTTT. The V and J genes are TRBV2 and TRBJ1-1; perhaps TRBD1 as D (6 bases). V was pared by 7 bases and J by 6 bases, with 15 bases between. CDR3 size: 13 residues. Germline loops: CDR1 SNHLY, CDR2 FYNNEI.

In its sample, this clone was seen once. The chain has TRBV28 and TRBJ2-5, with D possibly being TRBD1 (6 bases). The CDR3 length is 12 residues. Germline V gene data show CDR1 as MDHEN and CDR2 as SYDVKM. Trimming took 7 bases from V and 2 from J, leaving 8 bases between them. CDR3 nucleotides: TGTGCCAGCACACAGGGTCAAGAGACCCAGTACTTC. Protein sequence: CASTQGQETQYF.

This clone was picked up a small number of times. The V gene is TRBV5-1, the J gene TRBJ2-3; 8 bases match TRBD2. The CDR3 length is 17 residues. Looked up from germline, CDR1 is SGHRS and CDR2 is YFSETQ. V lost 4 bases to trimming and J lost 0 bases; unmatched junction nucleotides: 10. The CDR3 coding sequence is TGCGCCAGCAGCCCGACCGGACTAGCAGCTAGCACAGATACGCAGTATTTT. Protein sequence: CASSPTGLAASTDTQYF. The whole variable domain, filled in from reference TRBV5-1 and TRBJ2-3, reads KAGVTQTPRYLIKTRGQQVTLSCSPISGHRSVSWYQQTPGQGLQFLFEYFSETQRNKGNFPGRFSGRQFSNSRSEMNVSTLELGDSALYLCASSPTGLAASTDTQYFGPGTRLTVL.

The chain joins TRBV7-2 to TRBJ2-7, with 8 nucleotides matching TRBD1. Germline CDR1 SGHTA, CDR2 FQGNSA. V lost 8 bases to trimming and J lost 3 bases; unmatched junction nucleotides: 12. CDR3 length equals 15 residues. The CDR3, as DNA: TGTGCCAGCGCCAGGGACAGGTCTTTCGTCTACGAGCAGTACTTC. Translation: CASARDRSFVYEQYF.

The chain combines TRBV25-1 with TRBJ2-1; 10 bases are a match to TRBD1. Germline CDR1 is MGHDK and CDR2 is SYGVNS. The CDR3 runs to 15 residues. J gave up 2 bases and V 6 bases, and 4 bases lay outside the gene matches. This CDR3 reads CASRRDRGTYNEQFF. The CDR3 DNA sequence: TGTGCCAGCAGGCGGGACAGGGGTACCTACAATGAGCAGTTCTTC.

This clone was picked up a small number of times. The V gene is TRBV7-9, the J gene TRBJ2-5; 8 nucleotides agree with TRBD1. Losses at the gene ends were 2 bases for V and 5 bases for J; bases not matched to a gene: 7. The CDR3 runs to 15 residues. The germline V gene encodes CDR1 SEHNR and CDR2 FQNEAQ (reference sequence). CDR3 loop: CASSLSGQGPETQYF. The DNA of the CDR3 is TGTGCCAGCAGCTTAAGTGGACAGGGCCCCGAGACCCAGTACTTC.

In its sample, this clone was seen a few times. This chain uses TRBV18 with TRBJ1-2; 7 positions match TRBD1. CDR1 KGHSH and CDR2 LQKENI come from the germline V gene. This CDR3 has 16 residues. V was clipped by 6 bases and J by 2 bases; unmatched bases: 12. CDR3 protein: CASSPGQTLPNYGYTF. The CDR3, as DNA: TGTGCCAGCTCGCCGGGACAGACCCTTCCCAACTATGGCTACACCTTC.